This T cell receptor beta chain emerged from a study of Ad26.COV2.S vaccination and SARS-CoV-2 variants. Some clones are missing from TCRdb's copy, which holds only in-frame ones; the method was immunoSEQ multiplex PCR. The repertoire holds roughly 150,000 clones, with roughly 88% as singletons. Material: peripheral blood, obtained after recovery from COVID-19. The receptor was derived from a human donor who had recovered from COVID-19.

The CDR3 reads CASSLSLVEAGLAGAYNEQFF. In nucleotides, the CDR3 is TGTGCCAGCAGTTTATCGTTAGTCGAGGCGGGACTAGCGGGGGCCTACAATGAGCAGTTCTTC. The genes are TRBV27 and TRBJ2-1, with TRBD2 identical over 14 bases. CDR3 length: 21 residues. From germline, CDR1 is MNHEY and CDR2 SMNVEV (reference sequence). V was pared by 0 bases and J by 2 bases, with 12 bases of the junction left unmatched.